The T cell receptor (beta chain) described here comes from a study of T cells of healthy individuals. By frequency in the sample, this clonotype is medium-sized. One entry per CDR3 protein, called by TCRdb with MiXCR from the 5' RACE reads. The sample records 38,000 or so distinct CDR3 sequences, more than 4.5% being singletons. Germline-derived CDR1 and CDR2 are DFQATT and SNEGSKA (reference sequence). Trimming pared 5 bases from V and 2 bases from J, leaving 9 bases between. This CDR3 comprises 12 residues. The receptor was derived from a human donor in good health. V gene TRBV20-1 combines with J gene TRBJ2-5; perhaps TRBD2 as D (6 bases). The CDR3 region has the DNA TGCAGTGCTGGCCTAGCGCAAGAGACCCAGTACTTC. Its protein is CSAGLAQETQYF.